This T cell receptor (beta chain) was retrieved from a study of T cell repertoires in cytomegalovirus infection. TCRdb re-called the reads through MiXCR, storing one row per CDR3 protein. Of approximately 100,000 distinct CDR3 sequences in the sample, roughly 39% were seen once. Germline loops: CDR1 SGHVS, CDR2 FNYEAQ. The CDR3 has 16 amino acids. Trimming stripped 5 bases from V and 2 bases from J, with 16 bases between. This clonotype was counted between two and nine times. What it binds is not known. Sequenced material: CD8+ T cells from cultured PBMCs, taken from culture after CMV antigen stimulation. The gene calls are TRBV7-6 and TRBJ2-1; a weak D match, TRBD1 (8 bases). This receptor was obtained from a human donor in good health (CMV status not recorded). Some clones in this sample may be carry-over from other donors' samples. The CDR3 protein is CASSDRGRGAYNEQFF. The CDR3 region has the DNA TGTGCCAGCAGCGACAGGGGACGGGGGGCCTACAATGAGCAGTTCTTC.